The next 31 T cell receptor beta chains were all read from a single sample in a study of shared clonotypes between healthy human individuals. Only in-frame clones appear in the TCRdb table, and some are missing; sequencing was by immunoSEQ multiplex PCR. The sample carries about 800,000 clones, around 96% recorded once. In the naive CD8 group, cells lacked CD45RO and were positively selected for CCR7, so terminally differentiated effector memory CD45RA+ cells were left out. Sequencing was done on a sample of naive CD8+ T cells sorted from blood. All receptors derive from a man under 40 in good health.

The chain recombines TRBV13 with TRBJ2-7, with 8 bases aligning to TRBD2. Trimming removed 4 bases from V and 4 bases from J; junction bases left unmatched: 12. CDR1 is PRHDT, CDR2 FYEKMQ, per germline (reference sequence). The CDR3 covers 16 residues. CDR3 region: CASSSPSASGWYEQYF. The CDR3 DNA follows: TGTGCCAGCAGCTCCCCCTCGGCTAGCGGGTGGTACGAGCAGTACTTC.

The chain carries TRBV9 and TRBJ2-3; TRBD1 or TRBD2 may be the D gene (5 bases each). There are 12 residues in the CDR3. Germline assignment: CDR1 SGDLS and CDR2 YYNGEE. With 6 bases removed from V and 8 bases from J, the gap between germline ends came to 13 bases. In DNA, the CDR3 is TGTGCCAGCACCCGAGATGGGGGTACGCAGTATTTT. It specifies CASTRDGGTQYF.

The chain carries TRBV5-4 and TRBJ2-1; no definite D call. CDR3 length: 12 residues. V gave up 0 bases and J gave up 8 bases, with 6 bases separating them. Germline V gene data show CDR1 as SGHNT and CDR2 as YYREEE (reference sequence). CDR3 region: CASSLEGYEQFF. As DNA, the CDR3 is TGTGCCAGCAGCTTGGAAGGCTATGAGCAGTTCTTC.

The rearrangement links TRBV15 to TRBJ2-7; either TRBD1 or TRBD2 may fit D (5 bases each). Trimming pared 8 bases from V and 2 bases from J, leaving 13 bases between. Germline loops: CDR1 LNHNV, CDR2 YYDKDF (reference sequence). The CDR3 totals 13 residues. This CDR3 reads CATSGTVTYEQYF. The CDR3 nucleotides are TGTGCCACCTCCGGGACGGTGACCTACGAGCAGTACTTC.

V is TRBV7-9 and J is TRBJ2-2; D may be TRBD2 (6 bases). Germline lookup yields CDR1 SEHNR and CDR2 FQNEAQ (reference sequence). CDR3 length equals 17 residues. Trimming cost V 4 bases and J 0 bases, with 15 bases left between them. Here the CDR3 reads CASSSSAGRSNTGELFF. The CDR3 DNA sequence: TGTGCCAGCAGCTCTTCCGCTGGGAGGTCGAACACCGGGGAGCTGTTTTTT.

The chain uses TRBV13 and TRBJ2-5; D may be TRBD2 (5 bases). The CDR3 loop spans 13 amino acids. The germline CDR1 and CDR2 sequences are PRHDT and FYEKMQ (reference sequence). Trimming removed 1 base from V and 3 bases from J, with 6 bases in between. The CDR3: CASSLATKETQYF. The CDR3 DNA is TGTGCCAGCAGCTTAGCGACTAAAGAGACCCAGTACTTC.

This chain uses TRBV30 with TRBJ2-1; D is unclear. This CDR3 has 12 residues. Germline V CDR1 and CDR2: GTSNPN, SVGIG (reference sequence). Trimming removed 2 bases from V and 4 bases from J, with 6 bases in between. CDR3 nucleotides: TGTGCCTGGAGTCTAGGTTACAATGAGCAGTTCTTC. This codes for CAWSLGYNEQFF. Full variable domain (rest looked up from reference TRBV30 and TRBJ2-1): SQTIHQWPATLVQPVGSPLSLECTVEGTSNPNLYWYRQAAGRGLQLLFYSVGIGQISSEVPQNLSASRPQDRQFILSSKKLLLSDSGFYLCAWSLGYNEQFFGPGTRLTVL.

The V call is TRBV19, the J call TRBJ2-6, with 8 bases matching TRBD1. Germline loops: CDR1 LNHDA, CDR2 SQIVND (reference sequence). Germline trimming cut 2 bases from V and 5 bases from J; bases unmatched to any gene: 5. This CDR3 has 16 amino acids. The CDR3 region has the DNA TGTGCCAGTAGTATATGGGCAGGGGGCAGGGCCAACGTCCTGACTTTC. Protein: CASSIWAGGRANVLTF. The full variable domain, completed using reference TRBV19 and TRBJ2-6, is DGGITQSPKYLFRKEGQNVTLSCEQNLNHDAMYWYRQDPGQGLRLIYYSQIVNDFQKGDIAEGYSVSREKKESFPLTVTSAQKNPTAFYLCASSIWAGGRANVLTFGAGSRLTVL.

The chain recombines TRBV13 with TRBJ2-7; D call uncertain. With 5 bases removed from V and 3 bases from J, the gap between germline ends came to 17 bases. Germline-derived CDR1 and CDR2 are PRHDT and FYEKMQ (reference sequence). This CDR3 contains 15 residues. DNA of the CDR3: TGTGCCAGCAGCCATTCACGGGCTAATTACTACGAGCAGTACTTC. Encoded protein: CASSHSRANYYEQYF.

DNA of the CDR3: TGCGCCAGCAGCTTGACGGCGGGAGCGGAAGGCGGGGAGCAGTACTTC. It specifies CASSLTAGAEGGEQYF. The chain links TRBV5-1 to TRBJ2-7; 7 positions match TRBD2. Looked up from germline, CDR1 is SGHRS and CDR2 is YFSETQ. The CDR3 is 16 residues long. The V gene end was trimmed by 1 base and the J gene end by 7 bases; junction bases not matched to a gene: 14.

This clone is a singleton in its sample. The chain recombines TRBV4-1 with TRBJ2-7; D not resolved. The germline V gene encodes CDR1 MGHRA and CDR2 YSYEKL. Deletions cut 1 base from V and 6 bases from J, with 7 bases between. The length of the CDR3 is 12 residues. CDR3 sequence: CASSQGTREQYF. CDR3 nucleotide sequence: TGCGCCAGCAGCCAAGGGACGCGCGAGCAGTACTTC.

The chain couples TRBV2 to TRBJ2-3; D is unclear. The germline V gene encodes CDR1 SNHLY and CDR2 FYNNEI. CDR3 size: 11 residues. Trimming stripped 6 bases from V and 2 bases from J, with 3 bases between. Written as DNA, the CDR3 is TGTGCCAGCAGGGTCACAGATACGCAGTATTTT. It specifies CASRVTDTQYF.

This sequence joins TRBV6-6 and TRBJ1-5; the match to TRBD1 covers 8 bases. In germline, CDR1 is MNHNY, CDR2 SVGAGI (reference sequence). The CDR3 has 13 amino acids. The V gene end was trimmed by 6 bases and the J gene end by 6 bases; junction bases not matched to a gene: 4. The CDR3: CASSLDRVQPQHF. The CDR3 bases are TGTGCCAGCAGCTTGGACAGGGTTCAGCCCCAGCATTTT.

This chain connects TRBV29-1 to TRBJ2-7; TRBD2 matches at 14 bases. The CDR3 runs 13 residues. V was clipped by 7 bases and J by 3 bases; unmatched bases: 2. Germline-derived CDR1 and CDR2 are SQVTM and ANQGSEA. The CDR3 spells CSAGLAGGYEQYF. CDR3 bases: TGCAGCGCCGGACTAGCGGGAGGCTACGAGCAGTACTTC.

The V and J genes are TRBV15 and TRBJ2-2, with D possibly TRBD1 on 5 matching bases. The CDR3 length is 14 residues. V was pared by 8 bases and J by 4 bases, with 14 bases between. The germline gives CDR1 LNHNV, CDR2 YYDKDF (reference sequence). CDR3 region: CATESGAVTGELFF. The CDR3 bases are TGTGCCACCGAGTCTGGGGCCGTCACCGGGGAGCTGTTTTTT.

The rearrangement uses TRBV28 and TRBJ1-2; 7 nucleotides match TRBD1. Germline V gene sequence: CDR1 MDHEN, CDR2 SYDVKM. The length of the CDR3 is 14 residues. J gave up 4 bases and V 6 bases, and 8 bases lay outside the gene matches. CDR3 amino acids: CASRRTGAVYGYTF. In DNA, the CDR3 is TGTGCCAGCAGAAGAACAGGGGCCGTCTATGGCTACACCTTC.

This chain joins TRBV7-9 and TRBJ2-1; possible D gene TRBD2, 6 bases. V gave up 5 bases and J gave up 3 bases, with 14 bases separating them. Germline V CDR1 and CDR2: SEHNR, FQNEAQ (reference sequence). This CDR3 is built from 15 residues. CDR3 protein: CASSTGEVIYNEQFF. In DNA form, the CDR3 reads TGTGCCAGCAGCACCGGGGAGGTAATCTACAATGAGCAGTTCTTC.

Concerning this clone: This CDR3 is also generated by other DNA sequences in the sample. The chain has TRBV7-6 and TRBJ2-7, with 8 bases matching TRBD1. The CDR3 contains 14 residues. Germline values: CDR1 SGHVS, CDR2 FNYEAQ. Unmatched junction bases numbered 2, after V lost 3 bases and J lost 1 base. The DNA for the CDR3 is TGTGCCAGCAGCTTCGGGACAGGATCCTACGAGCAGTACTTC. This sequence encodes CASSFGTGSYEQYF.

This chain uses TRBV29-1 with TRBJ1-1, with 8 bases lining up with TRBD1. Per germline, CDR1 SQVTM and CDR2 ANQGSEA. The CDR3 covers 13 residues. The ends lost 2 bases at V and 6 bases at J; junction bases unmatched: 5. CDR3 loop: CSVERTGGAEAFF. CDR3 nucleotide sequence: TGCAGCGTTGAAAGAACAGGGGGAGCTGAAGCTTTCTTT.

The chain has TRBV11-3 and TRBJ2-2, with a weak D call TRBD2 (6 bases). CDR3 length: 13 amino acids. The V gene's germline CDR1 is SGHNT and CDR2 YENEEA. Trimming removed 5 bases from V and 6 bases from J, with 10 bases in between. The CDR3 coding sequence is TGTGCCAGCAGCCCCCGGGACTCCGGGGAGCTGTTTTTT. The encoded protein is CASSPRDSGELFF.

The chain uses TRBV9 and TRBJ1-2; TRBD1 is a possible D gene (6 bases). The germline CDR1 and CDR2 sequences are SGDLS and YYNGEE. V lost 4 bases and J lost 7, with 20 bases in between. The CDR3 runs to 15 residues. CDR3: CASSPQIAGDGGYTF. The DNA for the CDR3 is TGTGCCAGCAGCCCACAAATTGCAGGGGATGGTGGCTACACCTTC.

The V call is TRBV28, the J call TRBJ2-7; 7 nucleotides align to TRBD2. Trimming at V came to 3 bases and at J to 2 bases, leaving 4 bases not matched to a gene. The CDR3 runs 14 residues. Germline V gene lookup returns CDR1 MDHEN and CDR2 SYDVKM. CDR3 DNA sequence: TGTGCCAGCAGTTTGGGGAGGGTCCCCTACGAGCAGTACTTC. It specifies CASSLGRVPYEQYF.

The gene calls are TRBV9 and TRBJ1-2, with no clear D. The CDR3 runs 16 residues. CDR1 is SGDLS and CDR2 is YYNGEE in the germline V gene. V was shortened by 0 bases and J by 0 bases, with 12 bases between the two germline ends. CDR3 DNA: TGTGCCAGCAGCGTAGAACCCAAGTGGACTAACTATGGCTACACCTTC. Translating it yields CASSVEPKWTNYGYTF.

J is TRBJ2-7 and V is TRBV27, with TRBD2 matching 13 bases. V shed 7 bases, J shed 6 bases, and the junction held 9 bases outside the gene matches. The CDR3 contains 15 residues. Looked up from germline, CDR1 is MNHEY and CDR2 is SMNVEV (reference sequence). The CDR3 here is CASTRLAGGEGEQYF. CDR3 in DNA: TGTGCCAGCACGCGACTAGCGGGAGGAGAAGGCGAGCAGTACTTC.

The chain uses TRBV6-6 and TRBJ1-4, with a weak D call TRBD1 (5 bases). Per germline, CDR1 MNHNY and CDR2 SVGAGI (reference sequence). This CDR3 contains 15 residues. Trimming took 4 bases from V and 4 from J, leaving 13 bases between them. The CDR3 region has the DNA TGTGCCAGCAGTTGGGACGGGAGTGATAATGAAAAACTGTTTTTT. Its protein product is CASSWDGSDNEKLFF.

The chain uses TRBV5-4 and TRBJ2-7, with D tentatively TRBD2 (5 bases). There are 15 residues in the CDR3. V lost 4 bases and J 3 bases, leaving 17 bases between the germline ends. Germline V gene lookup returns CDR1 SGHNT and CDR2 YYREEE (reference sequence). The CDR3 region is CASSTRAPQDYEQYF. The CDR3 DNA sequence: TGTGCCAGCAGCACGCGGGCTCCACAAGACTACGAGCAGTACTTC.

The V and J genes are TRBV11-2 and TRBJ2-3, with TRBD2 matching 7 bases. Trimming took 1 base from V and 1 from J; bases not matched to a gene: 5. The CDR3 is 16 amino acids. Germline CDR1 and CDR2: SGHAT and FQNNGV. The DNA for the CDR3 is TGTGCCAGCAGCTTAGTTGGTGGGAGGGGCACAGATACGCAGTATTTT. Residues: CASSLVGGRGTDTQYF.

This chain connects TRBV11-2 to TRBJ2-5; 7 bases align to TRBD2. There are 18 residues in the CDR3. V trimming: 3 bases; J trimming: 3 bases; junction bases outside the gene matches: 16. Germline V gene sequence: CDR1 SGHAT, CDR2 FQNNGV. CDR3 in amino acids: CASSLGPLAEAPKETQYF. Here the CDR3 DNA reads TGTGCCAGCAGCTTGGGACCTCTAGCGGAGGCACCTAAAGAGACCCAGTACTTC.

In the case of this clone: Lacking the conserved final phenylalanine or tryptophan, this CDR3 likely reflects a read error. It is unclear where the CDR3 begins or ends on the DNA, so no DNA is shown, and the CDR3 is as TCRdb lists it. This rearrangement joins TRBV29-1 to TRBJ1-1. Per germline, CDR1 SQVTM and CDR2 ANQGSEA. The CDR3 totals 11 residues, both ends included. CDR3 protein: CSVELREGTQV.

The chain joins TRBV25-1 to TRBJ2-2, with unresolved D. CDR3 length: 16 residues. Trimming removed 6 bases at V and 1 base at J, with 15 bases between. From germline, CDR1 is MGHDK and CDR2 SYGVNS. CDR3 coding DNA: TGTGCCAGCAGGGCCCCTAATGCGATGAACACCGGGGAGCTGTTTTTT. Translating it yields CASRAPNAMNTGELFF.

Notes on this clone: Other DNA sequences in the sample encode the same CDR3. V usage is TRBV6-6 and J usage is TRBJ1-1; D is ambiguous. Germline CDR1 is MNHNY and CDR2 is SVGAGI (reference sequence). CDR3 size: 13 residues. The V gene lost 0 bases and the J gene lost 8 bases, with 10 bases spanning the gap. The CDR3 nucleotides are TGTGCCAGCAGTTACTCGGGTGGCGACGAAGCTTTCTTT. Its translation is CASSYSGGDEAFF.